This TCR beta chain was sequenced during a study of blood T cells in healthy people across ages. This clonotype has at least ten counts. Its matching antigen is unknown. For the second PCR, which ran for roughly 6 to 12 cycles, a sample-barcoded 5' primer and a J-beta primer mix were used. One entry per CDR3 protein results from TCRdb running MiXCR on the 5' RACE reads. The sample consists of some 790,000 distinct CDR3 sequences, about 28% of them appearing once. Points from the study as a whole: Per million T cells, TCR beta diversity dropped about linearly as age rose. Leaving the PBMCs unsorted stopped any conclusive comparison of naive versus antigen-experienced cells.

The CDR3 totals 15 residues. Trimming at V came to 5 bases and at J to 6 bases, leaving 8 bases not matched to a gene. CDR1 MNHEY and CDR2 SMNVEV come from the germline V gene (reference sequence). The J gene is TRBJ1-5, the V gene TRBV27; 9 positions match TRBD1. The sequence derives from a woman aged 80 or over in good health. The sequenced sample consisted of blood. CDR3 sequence (DNA): TGTGCCAGCAGTGTACAGGGGGCGCGGAGTCAGCCCCAGCATTTT. As protein: CASSVQGARSQPQHF.